A single TCR beta chain is shown here with its context. It lacks a known antigen. No quality values exist for individual bases; no much larger clone is one base distant. The germline V gene sets CDR1 to SGDLS and CDR2 to YYNGEE. From cysteine to phenylalanine, the CDR3 is 12 amino acids long. Only the CDR3 part of the read is kept: 36 bases, read in frame from the first base. Cut back by 4 bases and 10 bases, the V and J ends lie 13 bases apart. The data were obtained in a study of T-cell memory formation after mild COVID-19 (dated by TCRdb to 2020 to 2022). Turning to the overall study: Most TCR sequence clusters were specific to one of the two donors. T-cell clones expanding and contracting after mild COVID-19 in two donors were tracked by longitudinal TCRalpha and TCRbeta repertoire sequencing. Two young, previously healthy adult volunteers made up the cohort, one male and one female. Study-wide findings and limitations: Some responding clones were found in pre-infection memory, which suggests that pre-existing cross-reactive memory T cells took part in the SARS-CoV-2 response. SARS-CoV-2 specificity was not confirmed for the second-wave clones peaking on day 37. Contracting CD4+ clones turned up mainly in the CM and EM memory subsets, whereas EMRA was where CD8+ clones were enriched. Only a couple of mild cases were covered in the study, and larger cohorts including severe cases with pre-infection samples were considered necessary. Clones that contracted from day 15 to 85 showed balanced CD4/CD8 phenotypes, whereas a second wave of clones that expanded from day 15 to 37 leaned towards CD4+.

Ficoll-Paque density gradient centrifugation was used to isolate PBMCs. Reads for this sample came from an Illumina NovaSeq 6000. TCRalpha and TCRbeta cDNA libraries were constructed by 5'RACE with constant-segment primers, with sample barcodes and unique molecular identifiers being introduced. RNA was extracted from every sample with Trizol reagent. Amplification of the libraries took two PCR steps, and the second step added a second sample barcode plus Illumina TruSeq adapters. Sequencing of libraries was performed on an Illumina NovaSeq with 2 x 150 bp paired-end reads. On the authors' methods: Demultiplexing of reads and collapsing into UMI-guided consensus sequences were performed with migec v1.2.7. Using mixcr v2.1.11, the UMI consensuses were aligned to TRA and TRB V and J templates and assembled into clonotypes. Expanded or contracted clonotypes were those called significant by both edgeR and NoisET, with noise models trained on biological replicates. For edgeR calls, a false discovery rate-adjusted p below 0.01 and a log2 fold-change threshold of 1 were applied. As an exploratory analysis of dynamics, max-normalized trajectories of the 1000 most abundant clonotypes were examined with PCA combined with hierarchical clustering. Separately sequenced CD4+ and CD8+ repertoires were used to assign the CD4 or CD8 phenotype of responding clones. The public reads were reanalyzed by TCRdb: fastp trimming at Q25, MiXCR alignment, in-frame beta chains only. Rows with a matching CDR3 protein are joined into one entry that keeps the most common DNA and genes. The V and J calls reflect TCRdb's pipeline rather than the authors' work. Here the sample has some 250,000 distinct CDR3 sequences; approximately 9% occur a single time. Roughly a fifth of the sample lies in the top ten.

In this chain, TRBV9 is recombined with TRBJ2-3; perhaps TRBD2 is the D gene, with 5 bases matching. Sequencing input: PBMCs or a T cell subset sorted from them (not recorded which). The source is a man between 18 and 29 years old who had mild COVID-19 (a few samples of this study predate the infection). The sample titles of this study are shuffled in the database, so cell type and time point are left out; the donor was told from shared clones. The nucleotide sequence is TGTGCCAGCAGCCCCCAGCGGACCGCGCAGTATTTT. Protein translation: CASSPQRTAQYF.